The 27 T cell receptor beta chains below come from one sample, sequenced in a study of blood T cell repertoires in COVID-19. Profiled with immunoSEQ multiplex PCR; TCRdb holds only in-frame clones, not every one. The data hold 100,000 or so clones, with roughly 76% observed a single time. The sequenced sample consisted of peripheral blood. These receptor sequences come from a human donor in a cohort sampled during active COVID-19.

This chain links TRBV4-1 with TRBJ2-1; 9 positions match TRBD2. Looked up from germline, CDR1 is MGHRA and CDR2 is YSYEKL. The trim removed 0 bases at V and 9 bases at J, leaving 6 bases unmatched. This CDR3 is built from 15 residues. This CDR3 reads CASSQEAGGHGEQFF. Written as DNA, the CDR3 is TGCGCCAGCAGCCAAGAGGCGGGGGGGCACGGTGAGCAGTTCTTC.

Only one count was recorded for this clone. DNA of the CDR3: TGTGCCAGCAGCCCCGTCCGACATCGCGCCTACGAGCAGTACTTC. Amino acids: CASSPVRHRAYEQYF. The J gene is TRBJ2-7, the V gene TRBV7-8; D is ambiguous. Germline V gives CDR1 SGHVS, CDR2 FQNEAQ. There are 15 residues in the CDR3. The V and J ends lost 5 bases and 2 bases respectively, with 16 bases between them.

The chain uses TRBV7-9 and TRBJ1-2, with 7 positions matching TRBD1. Germline CDR1 SEHNR, CDR2 FQNEAQ (reference sequence). V was pared by 4 bases and J by 2 bases, with 4 bases of the junction left unmatched. The CDR3 length is 14 residues. CDR3 sequence: CASSSDRLNYGYTF. In DNA form, the CDR3 reads TGTGCCAGCAGCTCGGACAGGCTCAACTATGGCTACACCTTC. Full variable domain (outside the CDR3, taken from reference TRBV7-9 and TRBJ1-2): DTGVSQNPRHKITKRGQNVTFRCDPISEHNRLYWYRQTLGQGPEFLTYFQNEAQLEKSRLLSDRFSAERPKGSFSTLEIQRTEQGDSAMYLCASSSDRLNYGYTFGSGTRLTVV.

The chain couples TRBV19 to TRBJ1-1; TRBD1 is a possible D gene (5 bases). The CDR3 contains 11 residues. Germline V gene lookup returns CDR1 LNHDA and CDR2 SQIVND (reference sequence). Trimming left V 7 bases short and J 7 bases short, with 10 bases between. CDR3 in DNA: TGTGCCAGTAAAGGGGCTGTTGAAGCTTTCTTT. Protein product: CASKGAVEAFF.

This chain joins TRBV19 and TRBJ2-7, with 9 bases identical to TRBD1. Germline V gene lookup returns CDR1 LNHDA and CDR2 SQIVND (reference sequence). The CDR3 runs 14 residues. V was pared by 5 bases and J by 4 bases, with 6 bases of the junction left unmatched. CDR3 loop: CASSETGGGYEQYF. CDR3 sequence (DNA): TGTGCCAGTAGTGAGACAGGGGGTGGATACGAGCAGTACTTC. The variable domain in full, completed from reference TRBV19 and TRBJ2-7, reads DGGITQSPKYLFRKEGQNVTLSCEQNLNHDAMYWYRQDPGQGLRLIYYSQIVNDFQKGDIAEGYSVSREKKESFPLTVTSAQKNPTAFYLCASSETGGGYEQYFGPGTRLTVT.

Turning to this clone: The same CDR3 can be traced to other DNA sequences in this sample. The V and J genes are TRBV14 and TRBJ2-7; 10 positions agree with TRBD1. The V gene's germline CDR1 is SGHDN and CDR2 FVKESK. The CDR3 contains 14 residues. The V and J ends lost 4 bases and 3 bases, in that order; junction bases with no gene match: 3. CDR3 protein: CASSPGQGVYEQYF. CDR3 DNA: TGTGCCAGCAGCCCCGGACAGGGGGTCTACGAGCAGTACTTC.

The rearrangement links TRBV10-3 to TRBJ2-7; TRBD1 matches at 10 bases. CDR1 is ENHRY, CDR2 SYGVKD, per germline. V shed 4 bases, J shed 3 bases, and the junction held 9 bases outside the gene matches. This CDR3 is built from 16 residues. CDR3 nucleotides: TGTGCCATCAGTGGACAGGGGGCCACTTGGGGCTACGAGCAGTACTTC. Protein: CAISGQGATWGYEQYF.

CDR3 region: CASSQDGTSGSLGTDTQYF. For the CDR3, the DNA is TGTGCCAGCAGCCAAGATGGGACTAGCGGGAGTTTGGGTACAGATACGCAGTATTTT. V gene TRBV4-2 combines with J gene TRBJ2-3; 14 bases map to TRBD2. This CDR3 region has 19 residues. V dropped 0 bases and J dropped 3; count of bases not matched to a gene: 8. CDR1 and CDR2 (germline): LGHNA, YNFKEQ.

The rearrangement uses TRBV11-2 and TRBJ2-2, with TRBD2 identical over 12 bases. CDR1 is SGHAT, CDR2 FQNNGV, per germline. This CDR3 is 16 amino acids long. J lost 6 bases, V lost 0 bases, and 2 bases had no gene match. The CDR3, as DNA: TGTGCCAGCAGCTTAGACGGACTAGCGGGACCCGGGGAGCTGTTTTTT. This sequence encodes CASSLDGLAGPGELFF.

This rearrangement joins TRBV5-1 to TRBJ1-2; D gene ambiguous. Germline CDR1 and CDR2: SGHRS and YFSETQ. Trimming stripped 0 bases from V and 1 base from J, with 19 bases between. The CDR3 extends over 18 amino acids. In DNA form, the CDR3 reads TGCGCCAGCAGCTTGGACGCACTTGACTACGGCAGTAACTATGGCTACACCTTC. It translates to CASSLDALDYGSNYGYTF.

This clone showed up just a few times. This chain joins TRBV7-2 and TRBJ1-5, with a weak D call TRBD1 (6 bases). The V gene's germline CDR1 is SGHTA and CDR2 FQGNSA. V dropped 3 bases and J dropped 5 bases, with 11 bases sitting between them. The CDR3 is 14 amino acids. The CDR3 is CASSFGTNYQPQHF. DNA of the CDR3: TGTGCCAGCAGCTTCGGGACAAATTATCAGCCCCAGCATTTT.

The chain employs TRBV15 and TRBJ2-1, with 14 bases that match TRBD2. Germline-derived CDR1 and CDR2 are LNHNV and YYDKDF (reference sequence). Trimming removed 2 bases from V and 6 bases from J; junction bases left unmatched: 9. The CDR3 has 18 amino acids. CDR3 protein: CATSRRGLAGALGNEQFF. CDR3 DNA: TGTGCCACCAGCAGAAGGGGACTAGCGGGAGCTCTAGGCAATGAGCAGTTCTTC.

J is TRBJ1-1 and V is TRBV4-1; 7 bases match TRBD1. V shed 1 base, J shed 8 bases, and the junction held 10 bases outside the gene matches. CDR1 and CDR2 from the germline V gene are MGHRA and YSYEKL. The CDR3 is 15 amino acids. The CDR3 DNA reads TGCGCCAGCAGCCAAGCTAAGACAGGGAGTAGGGAAGCTTTCTTT. This encodes CASSQAKTGSREAFF.

This chain links TRBV28 with TRBJ2-7; 13 bases match TRBD2. V was pared by 8 bases and J by 2 bases, with 9 bases of the junction left unmatched. In germline, CDR1 is MDHEN, CDR2 SYDVKM. This CDR3 contains 16 residues. The CDR3 nucleotides are TGTGCCAGCTTCCAGGAAGGGACTAGCGGGACCTACGAGCAGTACTTC. Its translation: CASFQEGTSGTYEQYF.

In nucleotides, the CDR3 is TGCAGTGTGAAGACAGGGTTCGAGCAGTACTTC. Residues: CSVKTGFEQYF. The chain couples TRBV20-1 to TRBJ2-7; 7 bases fit TRBD1. Germline trimming cut 7 bases from V and 6 bases from J; bases unmatched to any gene: 6. This CDR3 has 11 residues. CDR1 and CDR2 from the germline V gene are DFQATT and SNEGSKA (reference sequence).

The rearrangement joins TRBV7-2 to TRBJ1-2, with D uncertain. The CDR3 sequence is 14 residues long. Germline CDR1 reads SGHTA; CDR2 reads FQGNSA. V was shortened by 0 bases and J by 3 bases, with 8 bases between the two germline ends. CDR3 nucleotides: TGTGCCAGCAGCTTAGCCGGGATTGACTATGGCTACACCTTC. Its protein is CASSLAGIDYGYTF.

The chain has TRBV7-3 and TRBJ2-1; 8 bases align to TRBD2. Germline-derived CDR1 and CDR2 are SGHTA and FQGTGA. CDR3 length: 16 amino acids. Losses at the gene ends were 5 bases for V and 0 bases for J; bases not matched to a gene: 6. Here the CDR3 reads CASSTSGGSSYNEQFF. CDR3 sequence (DNA): TGTGCCAGCAGCACTAGCGGAGGGAGCTCCTACAATGAGCAGTTCTTC.

This chain connects TRBV9 to TRBJ2-1, with D maybe TRBD2 (6 bases). From germline, CDR1 is SGDLS and CDR2 YYNGEE. The CDR3 runs 15 residues. The V end was cut by 4 bases, the J end by 0 bases, with 11 bases between. This chain's CDR3 is CASSHGGSSYNEQFF. DNA for the CDR3: TGTGCCAGCAGCCACGGGGGTAGCTCCTACAATGAGCAGTTCTTC.

This chain links TRBV6-1 with TRBJ1-2, with 8 positions matching TRBD1. Germline V gene sequence: CDR1 MNHNS, CDR2 SASEGT. CDR3 length: 14 residues. The V gene end was trimmed by 1 base and the J gene end by 4 bases; junction bases not matched to a gene: 2. The CDR3 is CASSEGTGIYGYTF. The CDR3 DNA sequence: TGTGCCAGCAGTGAAGGGACAGGGATCTATGGCTACACCTTC.

V usage is TRBV19 and J usage is TRBJ2-5; the D gene is possibly TRBD1 (5 bases). Trimming shortened V by 4 bases and J by 5 bases, and 8 bases separated the two germline ends. The CDR3 runs to 12 residues. In germline, CDR1 is LNHDA, CDR2 SQIVND (reference sequence). CDR3 protein: CASSTQEETQYF. CDR3 in DNA: TGTGCCAGTAGTACACAGGAGGAGACCCAGTACTTC. Full variable domain (rest looked up from reference TRBV19 and TRBJ2-5): DGGITQSPKYLFRKEGQNVTLSCEQNLNHDAMYWYRQDPGQGLRLIYYSQIVNDFQKGDIAEGYSVSREKKESFPLTVTSAQKNPTAFYLCASSTQEETQYFGPGTRLLVL.

This clone was picked up a small number of times. The V gene is TRBV2, the J gene TRBJ2-5; 12 bases align to TRBD2. Germline V CDR1 and CDR2: SNHLY, FYNNEI. The CDR3 sequence is 13 residues long. The V and J ends lost 9 bases and 4 bases, in that order; junction bases with no gene match: 3. This CDR3 is CASSSGRVETQYF. In nucleotides, the CDR3 is TGTGCCAGTTCTAGCGGGAGGGTAGAGACCCAGTACTTC.

This chain joins TRBV7-3 and TRBJ1-4; D is undetermined. Trimming left V 3 bases short and J 3 bases short, with 8 bases between. Per germline, CDR1 SGHTA and CDR2 FQGTGA. This CDR3 has 14 residues. CDR3 nucleotide sequence: TGTGCCAGCAGCTTTAGTCGGGCTAATGAAAAACTGTTTTTT. This sequence encodes CASSFSRANEKLFF. The full variable domain, completed using reference TRBV7-3 and TRBJ1-4, is GAGVSQTPSNKVTEKGKYVELRCDPISGHTALYWYRQSLGQGPEFLIYFQGTGAADDSGLPNDRFFAVRPEGSVSTLKIQRTERGDSAVYLCASSFSRANEKLFFGSGTQLSVL.

The V gene is TRBV9, the J gene TRBJ2-3; no clear D gene. Trimming stripped 0 bases from V and 4 bases from J, with 3 bases between. The length of the CDR3 is 12 residues. Germline CDR1 SGDLS, CDR2 YYNGEE. As DNA, the CDR3 is TGTGCCAGCAGCGTAGCCGCAGATACGCAGTATTTT. It encodes CASSVAADTQYF.

The V and J genes are TRBV9 and TRBJ1-2, with a possible D match to TRBD1 (6 bases). The germline V and J ends were trimmed by 4 bases and 4 bases, with 17 bases remaining between them. This CDR3 region has 15 residues. Germline V gene sequence: CDR1 SGDLS, CDR2 YYNGEE. The CDR3 region is CASSSRTATPYGYTF. The CDR3 DNA reads as TGTGCCAGCAGCTCTAGGACAGCTACCCCCTATGGCTACACCTTC.

The gene calls are TRBV3-1 (or the pseudogene TRBV3-2) and TRBJ2-3; 11 bases agree with TRBD2. Germline CDR1 and CDR2: LGHDT and YNNKEL (reference sequence). Trimming cost V 4 bases and J 4 bases; bases outside gene matches: 22. This CDR3 has 21 residues. CDR3 bases: TGTGCCAGCAGCCGGAAAATAGACCCTAGCGGGGGGCCACCTTCGCCAGATACGCAGTATTTT. Its translation is CASSRKIDPSGGPPSPDTQYF.

This chain uses TRBV6-5 with TRBJ1-6; no clear D. The CDR3 runs 14 residues. Germline V gene data show CDR1 as MNHEY and CDR2 as SVGAGI. V was shortened by 7 bases and J by 1 base, with 8 bases between the two germline ends. The CDR3 is CASTKQSYNSPLHF. Here the CDR3 DNA reads TGTGCCAGCACTAAACAGTCCTATAATTCACCCCTCCACTTT.

The chain couples TRBV11-2 to TRBJ2-7, with 10 bases matching TRBD2. Losses at the gene ends were 5 bases for V and 4 bases for J; bases not matched to a gene: 2. The CDR3 runs 13 residues. The V gene's germline CDR1 is SGHAT and CDR2 FQNNGV. CDR3 region: CASSTSGIYEQYF. CDR3 nucleotide sequence: TGTGCCAGCAGCACTAGCGGGATATACGAGCAGTACTTC.